A selection of T cell receptor beta chains follows, all from one sample in a study of blood T cells in healthy people across ages. TCRdb used MiXCR to reprocess the 5' RACE reads, holding one entry per CDR3 protein. The sample shows approximately 1.5 million distinct CDR3 sequences, around 35% of them seen only once. The sample consisted of blood. The receptors derive from a young woman in good health. The CDR3 runs from the conserved cysteine through the conserved F or W. A D gene is named only where the DNA matches it firmly. Rows give clone size only sometimes, using once, few, many, or a class for an expanded clone.

d_call | j_call | clone_size | v_call | cdr3_nt | cdr3_aa
TRBD2 | TRBJ2-1 | NA | TRBV28 | TGTGCCAGCAGTGCCCCTAGCGGGAGCGGGGTGGGTGAGCACTTCTTC | CASSAPSGSGVGEHFF
NA | TRBJ1-2 | few | TRBV29-1 | TGCAGCGTTGAAAGGTTGGGCTATGGCTACACCTTC | CSVERLGYGYTF
NA | TRBJ1-2 | many | TRBV29-1 | TGCAGCGCTGGGGGCGCTTCGAACTATGGCTACACCTTC | CSAGGASNYGYTF
NA | TRBJ1-5 | NA | TRBV7-2 | TGTGCCAGCAGCTCCCTACCTAGTCCTAGCAATCAGCCCCAGCATTTT | CASSSLPSPSNQPQHF
NA | TRBJ2-7 | few | TRBV7-6 | TGTGCCAGCAGCTTAGGGCCGGGGGAGGAGCAGTACTTC | CASSLGPGEEQYF
NA | TRBJ2-6 | NA | TRBV19 | TGTGCCAGTAGTGGGACAAACCTCCGTCCTTCGGGGGCCAACGTCCTGACTTTC | CASSGTNLRPSGANVLTF
TRBD1 | TRBJ2-1 | NA | TRBV12-3/TRBV12-4 | TGTGCCAGCAGTCCGGGACAGACACTTAAACGGCAGTTCTTC | CASSPGQTLKRQFF
TRBD2 | TRBJ2-3 | few | TRBV11-2 | TGTGCCAGCAGCCGGGCGGGGGTAGCGGGAGAGGATACGCAGTATTTT | CASSRAGVAGEDTQYF
TRBD2 | TRBJ2-7 | few | TRBV6-2/TRBV6-3 | TGTGCCAGCAGTTACCGTGGCGGGACTACCTACGAGCAGTACTTC | CASSYRGGTTYEQYF
NA | TRBJ1-2 | NA | TRBV5-1 | TGCGCCAGCAGCTTAAATAGTAGGCAGGACTATGGCTACACCTTC | CASSLNSRQDYGYTF
TRBD1 | TRBJ1-1 | few | TRBV12-3/TRBV12-4 | TGTGCCAGGCTCAGACAGGGGAAAAAAGCTTTCTTT | CARLRQGKKAFF
NA | TRBJ1-1 | NA | TRBV20-1 | TGCAGTGCTAGTTGGAGGAGGGGCCCTGACACTGAAGCTTTCTTT | CSASWRRGPDTEAFF
TRBD1 | TRBJ2-7 | NA | TRBV14 | TGTGCCAGCAGCCAAGGGGGGACCGGGACAGAGCCCTACGAGCAGTACTTC | CASSQGGTGTEPYEQYF
TRBD1 | TRBJ2-7 | few | TRBV6-6 | TGTGCCAGCAGTTACAACAGGGGAACGTCGGACGAGCAGTACTTC | CASSYNRGTSDEQYF
NA | TRBJ2-7 | few | TRBV28 | TGTGCCAGCAGTTCTGTACAGGGAGACGAGCAGTACTTC | CASSSVQGDEQYF
TRBD1 | TRBJ2-5 | NA | TRBV20-1 | TGCAGTGCTAGAGTCCGAGGGGGCGGTCGGAAAGAGACCCAGTACTTC | CSARVRGGGRKETQYF
NA | TRBJ2-5 | NA | TRBV5-6 | TGTGCCAGCAGCTTCCAGGGTGTCCAAGAGACCCAGTACTTC | CASSFQGVQETQYF
NA | TRBJ1-1 | NA | TRBV5-1 | TGCGCCAGCAGCTTGGTTCTGGGGTCGAACACTGAAGCTTTCTTT | CASSLVLGSNTEAFF
NA | TRBJ2-7 | NA | TRBV4-1 | TGCGCCAGCAGCCAGTTAGGTAGCGTAGGTGGCGAGCAGTACTTC | CASSQLGSVGGEQYF
TRBD1 | TRBJ2-2 | NA | TRBV20-1 | TGCAGTGCTTGGGACAGGGGGCCTCCCGGGGAGCTGTTTTTT | CSAWDRGPPGELFF
NA | TRBJ2-3 | many | TRBV29-1 | TGCAGCGTTGAATTGCAGGCTGGCACAGATACGCAGTATTTT | CSVELQAGTDTQYF
NA | TRBJ2-7 | NA | TRBV20-1 | TGCAGTGCGTCCGACCGGGACTCCCGGATCCGTGAGCAGTACTTC | CSASDRDSRIREQYF
NA | TRBJ1-5 | NA | TRBV5-1 | TGCGCCAGCAGCTTGGACAGAGACCAATATAGCAATCAGCCCCAGCATTTT | CASSLDRDQYSNQPQHF
TRBD1 | TRBJ1-2 | few | TRBV2 | TGTGCCAGCAGTCCTCTACAGGGGGCGACCTATGGCTACACCTTC | CASSPLQGATYGYTF
NA | TRBJ1-1 | once | TRBV29-1 | TGCAGCGGGCTTTTGGGCGCTGAAGCTTTCTTT | CSGLLGAEAFF
NA | TRBJ2-1 | many | TRBV29-1 | TGCAGCGTTGACCCGACAGAGTCGGGGAATTACAATGAGCAGTTCTTC | CSVDPTESGNYNEQFF
TRBD2 | TRBJ2-5 | NA | TRBV11-2 | TGTGCCAGCAGCCCACGACTAGCGGGGGTTAAAGAGACCCAGTACTTC | CASSPRLAGVKETQYF
TRBD2 | TRBJ2-1 | NA | TRBV5-1 | TGCGCCAGCACGGTAGAGGCGGGGGGCAATGAGCAGTTCTTC | CASTVEAGGNEQFF
NA | TRBJ2-3 | NA | TRBV20-1 | TGCAGTACTTCAGGGTGGGGCACAGATACGCAGTATTTT | CSTSGWGTDTQYF
NA | TRBJ2-3 | NA | TRBV5-1 | TGCGCCAGCAGCTTGGGGACCCAATTAGATACGCAGTATTTT | CASSLGTQLDTQYF
TRBD1 | TRBJ2-7 | NA | TRBV29-1 | TGCAGCGTTGACAGACAGGGCAACGGCTACGAGCAGTACTTC | CSVDRQGNGYEQYF
NA | TRBJ2-7 | NA | TRBV6-5 | TGTGCCAGCAGTTACAAGGAGGCCTCCTACGAGCAGTACTTC | CASSYKEASYEQYF
TRBD1 | TRBJ1-1 | few | TRBV11-2 | TGTGCCAGCAGCTTAGAAGTTCGGACAGGGACCCTGAACACTGAAGCTTTCTTT | CASSLEVRTGTLNTEAFF
NA | TRBJ2-7 | many | TRBV6-2/TRBV6-3 | TGTGCCAGCAACCAATGGGACATGACCTACGAGCAGTACTTC | CASNQWDMTYEQYF
NA | TRBJ2-3 | NA | TRBV28 | TGTGCCAGCAGTTTACCCGGACGGTCGAAACTTAGCACAGATACGCAGTATTTT | CASSLPGRSKLSTDTQYF
NA | TRBJ2-3 | many | TRBV12-3/TRBV12-4 | TGTGCCAGCGCGCGGCCGAAGGAGATCGGCACAGATACGCAGTATTTT | CASARPKEIGTDTQYF
TRBD1 | TRBJ2-1 | NA | TRBV5-1 | TGCGCCAGCAGCGGGACAGGGACATCCTACAATGAGCAGTTCTTC | CASSGTGTSYNEQFF
NA | TRBJ2-5 | NA | TRBV3-1 | TGTGCCAGCAGCCAAGACCCCGTAGCGAGGCCCCAGTACTTC | CASSQDPVARPQYF
TRBD1 | TRBJ2-6 | NA | TRBV10-3 | TGTGCCATCAGATCGGACAGGGCAACGTTCTTCGGGGCCAACGTCCTGACTTTC | CAIRSDRATFFGANVLTF
NA | TRBJ2-5 | NA | TRBV6-2/TRBV6-3 | TGTGCCAGCAGTTACATTGTTGGGAATTCGCCCCAAGAGACCCAGTACTTC | CASSYIVGNSPQETQYF
TRBD1 | TRBJ2-2 | few | TRBV5-8 | TGTGCCAGCAGGCTGGGACAGGGTAACACCGGGGAGCTGTTTTTT | CASRLGQGNTGELFF
NA | TRBJ2-6 | many | TRBV25-1 | TGTGCCAGCAGCGTAGTTTCTGGGGCCAACGTCCTGACTTTC | CASSVVSGANVLTF
NA | TRBJ2-1 | NA | TRBV28 | TGTGCCAGCAGTTTCGGGGTAGGCCCCTACAATGAGCAGTTCTTC | CASSFGVGPYNEQFF
NA | TRBJ2-1 | few | TRBV9 | TGTGCCAGCAGCCCGATGGGGACCAGGGTTGCCCCCTACAATGAGCAGTTCTTC | CASSPMGTRVAPYNEQFF
NA | TRBJ1-2 | NA | TRBV3-1 | TGTGCCAGCACCTCACGGGGGGTGGACTATGGCTACACCTTC | CASTSRGVDYGYTF
TRBD2 | TRBJ2-7 | few | TRBV30 | TGTGCCTGGAATCCTAGCGGCCCCTACGAGCAGTACTTC | CAWNPSGPYEQYF
NA | TRBJ1-2 | NA | TRBV3-1 | TGTGCCAGCAGCCAAGGACTGAGCTATGGCTACACCTTC | CASSQGLSYGYTF
NA | TRBJ2-1 | few | TRBV7-6 | TGTGCCAGCAGCGCCCAGGCCACTAGAGGCACCAACAATGAGCAGTTCTTC | CASSAQATRGTNNEQFF
NA | TRBJ1-5 | NA | TRBV24-1 | TGTGCCACCAGTGATTTGATTGAACTCAGCGACAATCAGCCCCAGCATTTT | CATSDLIELSDNQPQHF
NA | TRBJ2-3 | NA | TRBV7-2 | TGTGCCAGCAGCTTAGATCGGGGCCCGGATACGCGGTATTTT | CASSLDRGPDTRYF
TRBD2 | TRBJ2-1 | NA | TRBV20-1 | TGCAGTGCTCAGACTAGCGGGGGGCCCAGCTACAATGAGCAGTTCTTC | CSAQTSGGPSYNEQFF
NA | TRBJ2-7 | few | TRBV12-3/TRBV12-4 | TGTGTCAGCAGTTTCGGTGGGTACGAGCAGTACTTC | CVSSFGGYEQYF
TRBD1 | TRBJ2-1 | NA | TRBV20-1 | TGCAGTGCTAGAGAGGACGGACAGGGGCCCAATGAGCAGTTCTTC | CSAREDGQGPNEQFF
NA | TRBJ2-7 | NA | TRBV3-1 | TGTGCCAGCAGCCGACGGACACTAACAAACTCCTACGAGCAGTACTTC | CASSRRTLTNSYEQYF
NA | TRBJ2-3 | NA | TRBV24-1 | TGTGCCACCAGTGCGCGTCTAGTGGGCACAGATACGCAGTATTTT | CATSARLVGTDTQYF
NA | TRBJ2-7 | NA | TRBV28 | TGTGCCAGCAGTTTATACCAGACCTACGAGCAGTACTTC | CASSLYQTYEQYF
NA | TRBJ2-3 | few | TRBV7-9 | TGTGCCAGCAGCCAGGATTGGGACACCCGCCCGGATACGCAGTATTTT | CASSQDWDTRPDTQYF
TRBD1 | TRBJ2-1 | NA | TRBV25-1 | TGTGCCAGCAAGGGACAGGGTAGGAATGAGCAGTTCTTC | CASKGQGRNEQFF
TRBD1 | TRBJ1-2 | few | TRBV20-1 | TGCAGTGCTAGAGATCACGGGACAGGGCCCTATGGCTACACCTTC | CSARDHGTGPYGYTF
TRBD2 | TRBJ2-1 | NA | TRBV5-5 | TGTGCCAGCAGCTTCCGTCTAGCGGATTACAATGAGCAGTTCTTC | CASSFRLADYNEQFF